Listed here is a single TCR beta chain. As yet, its antigen is unknown. The CDR3 runs 18 residues. J lost 1 base, V lost 5 bases, and 12 bases had no gene match. The germline V gene encodes CDR1 MDHEN and CDR2 SYDVKM. One entry per CDR3 protein results from TCRdb running MiXCR on the reads. In the table there are approximately 200,000 distinct CDR3 sequences, roughly 20% of which are singletons. This sample is drawn from a study of T cell repertoires in cytomegalovirus infection. The wider study: CMV infection together with matching HLA type was indicated by public TCR beta signatures. Study-wide results and limits: Carriers of CMV plus the relevant HLA were identified by cumulative public TCR beta family frequency. Dominating the ex vivo response were HLA-C-restricted CMV-specific TCR beta clonotypes.

The chain combines TRBV28 with TRBJ2-2; TRBD2 aligns across 8 bases. Sequencing was performed on CD8+ T cells from PBMCs. This receptor was identified in a human donor in good health (CMV status not recorded). Some clones in this sample may be carry-over from other donors' samples. This chain's CDR3 is CASSMTGLAGRNTGELFF. The DNA of the CDR3 is TGTGCCAGCAGTATGACAGGCTTAGCGGGGAGGAACACCGGGGAGCTGTTTTTT.